What follows is one TCR beta chain and its context. These data are taken from a study of blood T cell repertoires in COVID-19. Study information: Acute-phase and convalescent COVID-19 samples originated in the United States, Italy and Spain. T cells, B-cell-depleted T cells, or PBMCs provided the cDNA or gDNA that served as material.

Study processing details: Reference gene primer amplification gave estimated nucleated cell counts. Data came from immunoSEQ multiplex PCR; TCRdb stores just in-frame clones and leaves some out. That table is the source of V, J and clone size, and D and trimming were worked out from the DNA. The data hold under 75,000 clones, with about four fifths observed a single time. The receptor was derived from a man between 65 and 79 years old who had recovered from COVID-19. The sample taken for sequencing was peripheral blood.

CDR3 sequence (DNA): TGTGCCAGCAGCCTACTGGGACTAGCGGGAGGAGATACGCAGTATTTT. Encoded protein: CASSLLGLAGGDTQYF. The gene calls are TRBV6-2 or TRBV6-3 and TRBJ2-3, with TRBD2 identical over 15 bases. CDR1 and CDR2 (germline): MNHEY, SVGEGT. The junction had 6 bases not matched to a gene; V was cut back by 6 bases and J by 5 bases. CDR3 length: 16 residues.